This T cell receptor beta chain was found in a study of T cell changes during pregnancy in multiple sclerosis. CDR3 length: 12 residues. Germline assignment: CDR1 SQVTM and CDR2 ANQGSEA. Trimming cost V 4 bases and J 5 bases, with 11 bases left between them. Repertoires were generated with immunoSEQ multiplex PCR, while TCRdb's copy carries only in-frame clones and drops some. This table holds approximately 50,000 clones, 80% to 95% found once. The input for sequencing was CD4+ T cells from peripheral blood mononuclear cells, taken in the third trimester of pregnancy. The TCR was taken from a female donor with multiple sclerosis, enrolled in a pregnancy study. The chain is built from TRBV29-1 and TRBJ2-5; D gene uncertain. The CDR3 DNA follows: TGCAGCGTTGTGCCCCTCGGGGAGACCCAGTACTTC. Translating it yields CSVVPLGETQYF. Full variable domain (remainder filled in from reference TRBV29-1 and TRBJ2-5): SAVISQKPSRDICQRGTSLTIQCQVDSQVTMMFWYRQQPGQSLTLIATANQGSEATYESGFVIDKFPISRPNLTFSTLTVSNMSPEDSSIYLCSVVPLGETQYFGPGTRLLVL.